These 15 T cell receptor beta chains originate from one sample sequenced in a study of blood T cells in healthy people across ages. For the second PCR, which ran for 7 to 11 cycles, a sample-barcoded 5' primer and a J-beta primer mix were used. TCRdb re-analysed the 5' RACE reads in MiXCR, keeping a single row per CDR3 protein. The profile shows over a million distinct CDR3 sequences, around two fifths of them singletons. The source material was blood. The receptor source for this set is a woman between 18 and 29 years old in good health.

The chain combines TRBV30 with TRBJ2-7, with D perhaps TRBD1 (6 bases). Trimming shortened V by 5 bases and J by 0 bases, and 8 bases separated the two germline ends. The CDR3 loop spans 12 amino acids. CDR1 and CDR2 (germline): GTSNPN, SVGIG (reference sequence). The CDR3 is CAWRDNSYEQYF. Here the CDR3 DNA reads TGTGCCTGGCGGGACAACTCCTACGAGCAGTACTTC.

This chain connects TRBV5-1 to TRBJ2-4; 12 bases are a match to TRBD1. Germline CDR1 is SGHRS and CDR2 is YFSETQ. V lost 0 bases to trimming and J lost 0 bases; unmatched junction nucleotides: 1. The CDR3 spans 17 residues. The CDR3 DNA reads TGCGCCAGCAGCTTGGCGGGACAGGGGGCAGCCAAAAACATTCAGTACTTC. As protein: CASSLAGQGAAKNIQYF.

The rearrangement uses TRBV6-2 or TRBV6-3 and TRBJ2-4; D perhaps matches TRBD2 (6 bases). With 5 bases removed from V and 0 bases from J, the gap between germline ends came to 14 bases. Germline CDR1 MNHEY, CDR2 SVGEGT. The CDR3 runs 16 residues. CDR3 sequence (DNA): TGTGCCAGCAGTCCAATAGCGGACCTAGCCAAAAACATTCAGTACTTC. It translates to CASSPIADLAKNIQYF.

This clonotype has a handful of counts. The chain carries TRBV20-1 and TRBJ1-2, with D tentatively TRBD1 (5 bases). Trimming cost V 6 bases and J 9 bases, with 20 bases left between them. CDR3 length: 13 amino acids. Germline CDR1 and CDR2: DFQATT and SNEGSKA (reference sequence). The CDR3 here is CSATPGRHPSYTF. The CDR3 DNA is TGCAGTGCAACTCCGGGACGACACCCGAGCTACACCTTC.

This clonotype has only a few counts. The chain links TRBV6-5 to TRBJ1-1, with D perhaps matching TRBD1 (5 bases). V gave up 2 bases and J gave up 4 bases, with 17 bases separating them. Germline V gene sequence: CDR1 MNHEY, CDR2 SVGAGI. This CDR3 region has 16 residues. The CDR3 DNA sequence: TGTGCCAGCAGTTACCGGGACTTAGGGTCCCCCACTGAAGCTTTCTTT. Translation: CASSYRDLGSPTEAFF.

The J gene is TRBJ2-1, the V gene TRBV12-3 or TRBV12-4; no definite D call. V dropped 2 bases and J dropped 6 bases, with 8 bases sitting between them. The CDR3 totals 13 residues. The CDR3 DNA reads TGTGCCAGCAGTTTAAGGGCCTCCAATGAGCAGTTCTTC. It is translated as CASSLRASNEQFF.

Concerning this clonotype itself: A read error may produce the germline difference seen at one junction end. The chain carries TRBV4-1 and TRBJ2-1; 7 bases fit TRBD1. This CDR3 comprises 15 residues. Germline V lookup: CDR1 MGHRA, CDR2 YSYEKL. The CDR3 DNA is TGCGCCTGCAGAAAAACCGGGACAGCCTACAATGAGCAGTTCTTC. It specifies CACRKTGTAYNEQFF.

The V and J genes are TRBV30 and TRBJ1-4; D is unclear. The germline CDR1 and CDR2 sequences are GTSNPN and SVGIG (reference sequence). The CDR3 length is 12 residues. Trimming removed 1 base from V and 5 bases from J, with 5 bases in between. The CDR3 coding sequence is TGTGCCTGGAGTGGAGGGAATGAAAAACTGTTTTTT. The encoded protein is CAWSGGNEKLFF.

This clonotype was recorded many times. This chain links TRBV29-1 with TRBJ2-5, with TRBD2 identical over 7 bases. Germline V CDR1 and CDR2: SQVTM, ANQGSEA. The CDR3 totals 11 residues. The ends lost 7 bases at V and 4 bases at J; junction bases unmatched: 3. CDR3 residues: CSGVAGETQYF. CDR3 sequence (DNA): TGCAGCGGCGTAGCGGGAGAGACCCAGTACTTC. The variable domain in full, completed from reference TRBV29-1 and TRBJ2-5, reads SAVISQKPSRDICQRGTSLTIQCQVDSQVTMMFWYRQQPGQSLTLIATANQGSEATYESGFVIDKFPISRPNLTFSTLTVSNMSPEDSSIYLCSGVAGETQYFGPGTRLLVL.

The CDR3 region is CASGSPALAGYNEQFF. As DNA, the CDR3 is TGTGCTAGTGGTTCCCCGGCCCTAGCGGGGTACAATGAGCAGTTCTTC. The V and J genes are TRBV12-5 and TRBJ2-1; TRBD2 matches 9 bases. Germline CDR1 and CDR2: LGHNT and FRNRAP. The CDR3 length is 16 residues. V lost 4 bases to trimming and J lost 4 bases; unmatched junction nucleotides: 8.

The gene calls are TRBV20-1 and TRBJ2-2; D ambiguous. CDR1 is DFQATT and CDR2 is SNEGSKA in the germline V gene (reference sequence). The CDR3 loop spans 13 amino acids. Trimming removed 0 bases from V and 6 bases from J, with 8 bases in between. Here the CDR3 reads CSARDGSAGELFF. The DNA for the CDR3 is TGCAGTGCTAGAGATGGTTCGGCCGGGGAGCTGTTTTTT.

Concerning this clonotype: Compared with germline, one end of the junction differs, possibly owing to a read error. This chain links TRBV20-1 with TRBJ2-3, with 14 nucleotides matching TRBD2. This CDR3 has 15 residues. CDR1 is DFQATT, CDR2 SNEGSKA, per germline (reference sequence). This CDR3 reads CSAGLAGVLTGTQYF. The CDR3 bases are TGCAGTGCGGGACTAGCGGGAGTCTTGACAGGTACGCAGTATTTT.

This chain joins TRBV14 and TRBJ2-5; D is perhaps TRBD1 (5 bases). Trimming took off 1 base at V and 0 bases at J, with 12 bases between the two ends. Germline V gene sequence: CDR1 SGHDN, CDR2 FVKESK. This CDR3 is 16 amino acids long. The CDR3 reads CASSQARRQNQETQYF. CDR3 sequence (DNA): TGTGCCAGCAGCCAAGCGCGAAGACAGAACCAAGAGACCCAGTACTTC.

The rearrangement links TRBV5-1 to TRBJ2-4; tentative D call: TRBD1 (5 bases). The end of the DNA fits TRBJ2-7 better, so the J call may be wrong. This CDR3 comprises 12 residues. The germline V gene has CDR1 SGHRS and CDR2 YFSETQ. The CDR3 DNA reads as TGCGCCAGCAGCGTATCAGGGAACGAGCAGTACTTC. As protein: CASSVSGNEQYF.

This clonotype has a count of ten or more. A read error may account for a junction end that differs from germline. The chain couples TRBV5-1 to TRBJ2-7; 10 nucleotides match TRBD2. The CDR3 has 15 amino acids. Germline V gene lookup returns CDR1 SGHRS and CDR2 YFSETQ. The CDR3 sequence: CASSPGLADSYEQYF. In DNA form, the CDR3 reads TGTGCCAGCAGCCCCGGACTAGCGGACTCCTACGAGCAGTACTTC.